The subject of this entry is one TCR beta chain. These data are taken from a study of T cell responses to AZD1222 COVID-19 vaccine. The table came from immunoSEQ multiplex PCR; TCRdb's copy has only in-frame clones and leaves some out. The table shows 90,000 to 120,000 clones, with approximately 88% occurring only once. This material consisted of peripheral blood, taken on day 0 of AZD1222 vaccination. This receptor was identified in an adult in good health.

CDR3: CASSLTRSEAFF. DNA for the CDR3: TGTGCCAGCAGTTTAACTCGGTCTGAAGCTTTCTTT. The chain uses TRBV28 and TRBJ1-1; D not certain. V lost 2 bases, J lost 6 bases, and 7 bases lay in between. The CDR3 is 12 amino acids. Germline CDR1 and CDR2: MDHEN and SYDVKM.